Listed here is a single T cell receptor (beta chain). Data came from immunoSEQ multiplex PCR; TCRdb stores just in-frame clones and leaves some out. The repertoire holds about 100,000 clones, with 70% to 90% as singletons. The V end was cut by 6 bases, the J end by 8 bases, with 22 bases between. The CDR3 has 14 residues. Germline V CDR1 and CDR2: SQVTM, ANQGSEA. This record comes from a study of control samples from healthy donors and cancer patients. This sequence originates from a man aged 25-40 years in good health. The rearrangement links TRBV29-1 to TRBJ1-2; maybe TRBD1 (6 bases). Sequencing was done on a sample of blood. The CDR3 here is CSVETSPGAEGYTF. The DNA for the CDR3 is TGCAGCGTCGAAACCAGTCCGGGGGCAGAGGGCTACACCTTC.